Below, 10 T cell receptor beta chains from the same sample are listed, as sequenced in a study of vaccination and CD4 T cells after COVID-19. Indicated treatment: approximately 10-day PBMC culture with coronavirus spike peptide pools or control peptides (ViraFEST assay). Their antigens remain unidentified. Cultured CD4+ T cell DNA was sequenced using the Oncomine TCR Beta short-read assay. TCRdb independently ran MiXCR on the PCR reads; one entry per CDR3 protein. Among about 13,000 distinct CDR3 sequences listed, 41% were seen once. The material was CD4+ T cells from blood, cultured in vitro, obtained after SARS-CoV-2 vaccination. The receptors shown here come from a human donor who had recovered from COVID-19.

V usage is TRBV6-7 and J usage is TRBJ2-1, with 9 bases lining up with TRBD1. TRBV6-7 is reported as an ORF; its role is uncertain. V dropped 5 bases and J dropped 5; count of bases not matched to a gene: 10. The CDR3 contains 16 residues. CDR3 loop: CASSPPHRGLDNEQFF. CDR3 in DNA: TGTGCCAGCAGTCCCCCCCACAGGGGGCTAGACAATGAGCAGTTCTTC.

The chain links TRBV10-1 to TRBJ1-6; D may be TRBD1 (5 bases). V lost 4 bases and J lost 10, with 11 bases in between. In germline, CDR1 is WNHNN, CDR2 SYGVQD (reference sequence). The CDR3 runs to 13 residues. Written as DNA, the CDR3 is TGCGCCAGCAGTGTGGCGGGGGAGTCACCCCTCCACTTT. This gives the protein CASSVAGESPLHF.

The V call is TRBV6-2 or TRBV6-3, the J call TRBJ2-7, with D possibly being TRBD2 (5 bases). Germline-derived CDR1 and CDR2 are MNHEY and SVGEGT. The V and J ends lost 8 bases and 7 bases respectively, with 15 bases between them. This CDR3 region has 12 residues. The CDR3: CASGRTGKEQYF. The CDR3 DNA reads as TGTGCCAGCGGTCGGACGGGGAAAGAGCAGTACTTC.

Notes on this clonotype: Germline and junction disagree at one end, which may indicate a read error. The chain carries TRBV7-9 and TRBJ1-1, with TRBD1 matching over 7 bases. The CDR3 has 14 amino acids. Looked up from germline, CDR1 is SEHNR and CDR2 is FQNEAQ (reference sequence). The CDR3: CASSLEAGGTGAFF. The CDR3 DNA reads as TGTGCCAGCAGCTTAGAGGCAGGGGGGACTGGAGCTTTCTTT.

There are a few counts of this clonotype. The chain is built from TRBV6-1 and TRBJ1-2; no definite D call. V lost 8 bases to trimming and J lost 4 bases, with 14 bases between them. The CDR3 is made up of 13 amino acids. Germline V gene data show CDR1 as MNHNS and CDR2 as SASEGT. The CDR3 loop reads CASGRKSIYGYTF. The CDR3, as DNA: TGTGCCAGCGGACGGAAATCGATCTATGGCTACACCTTC.

Comment on this clonotype: A junction boundary mismatches the germline segment, possibly from a read error. The chain is built from TRBV27 and TRBJ2-3; D is undetermined. The V gene's germline CDR1 is MNHEY and CDR2 SMNVEV (reference sequence). The CDR3 spans 13 residues. The CDR3 region has the DNA TGTGCCAGCAGTTTATCTAGCACAGATACGCGGTATTTT. Residues: CASSLSSTDTRYF.

The chain couples TRBV24-1 to TRBJ2-1; D ambiguous. This CDR3 spans 13 amino acids. CDR1 is KGHDR and CDR2 is SFDVKD in the germline V gene. Deletions cut 0 bases from V and 9 bases from J, with 8 bases between. The CDR3 loop is CATSDLSMTEQFF. The CDR3 DNA sequence: TGTGCCACCAGTGATTTGAGCATGACTGAGCAGTTCTTC.

V usage is TRBV6-1 and J usage is TRBJ2-6, with D hard to call. The germline V and J ends were trimmed by 6 bases and 3 bases, with 12 bases remaining between them. The CDR3 length is 15 residues. The germline gives CDR1 MNHNS, CDR2 SASEGT. The CDR3 DNA reads as TGTGCCAGCAGCTGGACGGTGGTTGGGGCCAACGTCCTGACTTTC. It translates to CASSWTVVGANVLTF.

V and J are TRBV20-1 and TRBJ1-2; unclear D gene. With 4 bases removed from V and 4 bases from J, the gap between germline ends came to 13 bases. Germline assignment: CDR1 DFQATT and CDR2 SNEGSKA (reference sequence). CDR3 size: 13 residues. Here the CDR3 DNA reads TGCAGTGCTACAGGACGGAACCTCTATGGCTACACCTTC. It codes for CSATGRNLYGYTF.

This clonotype has more than one count but fewer than ten. The rearrangement joins TRBV6-1 to TRBJ2-7; 14 bases are a match to TRBD2. The CDR3 runs to 15 residues. J lost 5 bases, V lost 5 bases, and 5 bases had no gene match. The germline V gene encodes CDR1 MNHNS and CDR2 SASEGT. The CDR3 DNA reads TGTGCCAGCAGTCTGGGACTAGCGGGAGCCCACGAGCAGTACTTC. This codes for CASSLGLAGAHEQYF.